These 20 T cell receptor beta chains came from one sample sequenced in a study of blood T cell repertoires in COVID-19. Only in-frame clones appear in the TCRdb table, and some are missing; sequencing was by immunoSEQ multiplex PCR. The sample holds around 130,000 clones, roughly 84% seen once. Sequenced input: peripheral blood. All receptors come from a man aged 55 to 70 with acute or convalescent COVID-19.

This chain joins TRBV24-1 and TRBJ1-1, with D unresolved. The CDR3 covers 13 residues. Germline V gives CDR1 KGHDR, CDR2 SFDVKD. V lost 3 bases to trimming and J lost 1 base, with 5 bases between them. This chain's CDR3 is CATSDPWNTEAFF. CDR3 coding DNA: TGTGCCACCAGTGATCCATGGAACACTGAAGCTTTCTTT.

V usage is TRBV28 and J usage is TRBJ2-7, with 7 bases that match TRBD1. Germline V gene lookup returns CDR1 MDHEN and CDR2 SYDVKM. This CDR3 contains 14 residues. The V gene end was trimmed by 5 bases and the J gene end by 7 bases; junction bases not matched to a gene: 11. The CDR3 is CASSIPHRGREQYF. The DNA of the CDR3 is TGTGCCAGCAGTATCCCCCACAGGGGCCGAGAGCAGTACTTC.

The chain uses TRBV6-4 and TRBJ1-2; D is undetermined. Germline V gives CDR1 MRHNA, CDR2 SNTAGT. V lost 6 bases to trimming and J lost 0 bases, with 11 bases between them. This CDR3 region has 14 residues. CDR3 nucleotide sequence: TGTGCCAGCAGCCCACAGCCAGCTAACTATGGCTACACCTTC. Residues: CASSPQPANYGYTF.

A single count supports this clone. Compared with germline, one end of the junction differs, possibly owing to a read error. The chain couples TRBV7-7 to TRBJ2-3; D is uncertain. The CDR3 extends over 14 amino acids. CDR1 is SSHAT and CDR2 is FNYEAQ in the germline V gene (reference sequence). The CDR3 protein is CASSASRLTDTQYF. The CDR3 DNA is TGTGCTAGCAGCGCATCGCGCCTCACAGATACGCAGTATTTT.

V is TRBV7-2 and J is TRBJ2-3; no clear D. The V and J ends lost 0 bases and 1 base respectively, with 8 bases between them. Per germline, CDR1 SGHTA and CDR2 FQGNSA. The CDR3 runs to 15 residues. CDR3 nucleotide sequence: TGTGCCAGCAGCTTAGCCCCCCGGGGCACAGATACGCAGTATTTT. It translates to CASSLAPRGTDTQYF.

This chain connects TRBV5-1 to TRBJ1-3; D is ambiguous. CDR3 length equals 16 residues. The ends were cut back, 0 bases at V and 2 bases at J, with 12 bases in the middle. Germline CDR1 is SGHRS and CDR2 is YFSETQ. CDR3 nucleotide sequence: TGCGCCAGCAGCTTGGGGGGTGCGGGCCCTGGAAACACCATATATTTT. Its protein is CASSLGGAGPGNTIYF.

This rearrangement joins TRBV19 to TRBJ1-2; possible D gene TRBD1, 6 bases. V lost 2 bases and J lost 5, with 6 bases in between. This CDR3 has 12 residues. Germline CDR1 and CDR2: LNHDA and SQIVND (reference sequence). In DNA, the CDR3 is TGTGCCAGTAGTATACAGGGGTATGGCTACACCTTC. This gives the protein CASSIQGYGYTF. Filled out from reference TRBV19 and TRBJ1-2, the complete variable domain reads DGGITQSPKYLFRKEGQNVTLSCEQNLNHDAMYWYRQDPGQGLRLIYYSQIVNDFQKGDIAEGYSVSREKKESFPLTVTSAQKNPTAFYLCASSIQGYGYTFGSGTRLTVV.

The gene calls are TRBV21-1 and TRBJ2-7; TRBD1 was called by the table and not checked on the DNA. TRBV21-1 is a pseudogene locus. The CDR3 consists of 13 residues. The CDR3 here is CASIGLPVYEQYF. DNA of the CDR3: TGTGCCAGCATTGGGCTTCCAGTCTACGAGCAGTACTTC.

The chain uses TRBV11-1 and TRBJ1-5; maybe TRBD1 (6 bases). Germline CDR1 and CDR2: SGHAT and FQDESV (reference sequence). This CDR3 has 13 amino acids. Between the trimmed V and J ends, which lost 2 bases and 7 bases, there was a span of 9 bases. Here the CDR3 DNA reads TGTGCCAGCAGCTTATCCAGGGGCCAGCCCCAGCATTTT. Translating gives CASSLSRGQPQHF. Full variable domain (remainder filled in from reference TRBV11-1 and TRBJ1-5): EAEVAQSPRYKITEKSQAVAFWCDPISGHATLYWYRQILGQGPELLVQFQDESVVDDSQLPKDRFSAERLKGVDSTLKIQPAELGDSAMYLCASSLSRGQPQHFGDGTRLSIL.

The chain couples TRBV2 to TRBJ2-7, with D possibly matching TRBD1 (6 bases). Germline CDR1 reads SNHLY; CDR2 reads FYNNEI. The CDR3 has 11 residues. Trimming removed 7 bases from V and 2 bases from J, with 6 bases in between. The DNA for the CDR3 is TGTGCCAGCACAGGGGCCTACGAGCAGTACTTC. Amino acid sequence: CASTGAYEQYF. Using reference TRBV2 and TRBJ2-7 for the parts outside the CDR3, the full variable domain is EPEVTQTPSHQVTQMGQEVILRCVPISNHLYFYWYRQILGQKVEFLVSFYNNEISEKSEIFDDQFSVERPDGSNFTLKIRSTKLEDSAMYFCASTGAYEQYFGPGTRLTVT.

This rearrangement joins TRBV4-2 to TRBJ1-2, with a possible D match to TRBD1 (6 bases). The germline gives CDR1 LGHNA, CDR2 YNFKEQ. The germline V and J ends were trimmed by 1 base and 5 bases, with 17 bases remaining between them. The CDR3 contains 16 residues. This CDR3 is CASSQASGAGAYGYTF. The CDR3 bases are TGTGCCAGCAGCCAAGCCTCAGGGGCGGGGGCATATGGCTACACCTTC.

The chain recombines TRBV5-6 with TRBJ1-5; D ambiguous. CDR1 SGHDT and CDR2 YYEEEE come from the germline V gene. The CDR3 runs to 15 residues. V shed 0 bases and J shed 6 bases, with 13 bases lying between them. The CDR3 DNA is TGTGCCAGCAGCTTGGCGGGGAGTATCGGTCAGCCCCAGCATTTT. It yields the protein CASSLAGSIGQPQHF.

This clone occurred once. The chain is built from TRBV5-1 and TRBJ1-2; 7 bases are shared with TRBD1. V trimming: 5 bases; J trimming: 8 bases; junction bases outside the gene matches: 9. This CDR3 is 13 amino acids long. Germline CDR1 and CDR2: SGHRS and YFSETQ. The CDR3 nucleotides are TGCGCCAGCAGATGGGACCAGGGGGACGGCTACACCTTC. It is translated as CASRWDQGDGYTF.

The rearrangement joins TRBV7-2 to TRBJ2-7; D ambiguous. Germline V gene sequence: CDR1 SGHTA, CDR2 FQGNSA. The ends were cut back, 2 bases at V and 3 bases at J, with 11 bases in the middle. The CDR3 covers 14 residues. This CDR3 is CASSLQGLDYEQYF. In DNA, the CDR3 is TGTGCCAGCAGCTTACAAGGTCTAGACTACGAGCAGTACTTC.

The V call is TRBV29-1, the J call TRBJ1-1, with a tentative D call TRBD1 (5 bases). Germline V gene lookup returns CDR1 SQVTM and CDR2 ANQGSEA. The CDR3 consists of 11 residues. V lost 7 bases, J lost 6 bases, and 12 bases lay in between. The CDR3 DNA reads as TGCAGCGCCTCAGACAGTCCTGAAGCTTTCTTT. Protein sequence: CSASDSPEAFF.

V and J are TRBV28 and TRBJ2-6; D is possibly TRBD1 (5 bases). CDR1 and CDR2 (germline): MDHEN, SYDVKM. Trimming stripped 5 bases from V and 1 base from J, with 18 bases between. There are 18 residues in the CDR3. The CDR3 here is CASSPPGQFISGANVLTF. The CDR3 DNA follows: TGTGCCAGCAGTCCACCCGGACAATTCATATCTGGGGCCAACGTCCTGACTTTC.

The chain links TRBV6-4 to TRBJ2-3, with 7 bases identical to TRBD1. The germline V gene has CDR1 MRHNA and CDR2 SNTAGT. With 0 bases clipped from V and 2 bases from J, the junction kept 2 bases outside the gene matches. The CDR3 has 15 amino acids. This CDR3 reads CASSDSGQFTDTQYF. The CDR3 nucleotides read TGTGCCAGCAGTGACTCGGGACAGTTCACAGATACGCAGTATTTT.

J is TRBJ1-6 and V is TRBV3-1 (or the pseudogene TRBV3-2), with 9 positions matching TRBD1. Trimming at V came to 3 bases and at J to 0 bases, leaving 12 bases not matched to a gene. This CDR3 comprises 20 residues. Germline CDR1 reads LGHDT; CDR2 reads YNNKEL (reference sequence). Here the CDR3 reads CASSHKMGQGLPSYNSPLHF. CDR3 coding DNA: TGTGCCAGCAGCCACAAGATGGGACAGGGCCTTCCCTCCTATAATTCACCCCTCCACTTT.

J is TRBJ1-2 and V is TRBV7-9, with 10 nucleotides matching TRBD1. V shed 6 bases and J 3 bases; nucleotides not matched to a gene: 4. Germline V gene sequence: CDR1 SEHNR, CDR2 FQNEAQ (reference sequence). CDR3 size: 14 residues. The DNA of the CDR3 is TGTGCCAGCAGTCATGGACAGGGGGACTATGGCTACACCTTC. Residues: CASSHGQGDYGYTF.

This rearrangement joins TRBV5-1 to TRBJ2-1; possible D gene TRBD2, 6 bases. This CDR3 is built from 14 residues. CDR1 is SGHRS and CDR2 is YFSETQ in the germline V gene. Trimming took 2 bases from V and 1 from J, leaving 7 bases between them. CDR3 nucleotides: TGCGCCAGCAGCTTTGGAGGGTCCTACAATGAGCAGTTCTTC. Translating gives CASSFGGSYNEQFF.